A selection of T cell receptor beta chains follows, all from one sample in a study of blood T cell repertoires in COVID-19. Profiled with immunoSEQ multiplex PCR; TCRdb holds only in-frame clones, not every one. This table holds some 400,000 clones, roughly 86% found once. The sample comprised peripheral blood. The origin of the receptors is a human donor with acute or convalescent COVID-19. The donor label of this sample is uncertain. Both conserved end residues are part of each CDR3. D genes are given only for firm matches. For some rows the clone size is stated as once, few or many, or as a class when expanded; others skip it.

V	size	J	D	CDR3	DNA
TRBV4-2	NA	TRBJ1-4	TRBD1	CASSQGQGAANEKLFF	TGTGCCAGCAGCCAAGGACAGGGGGCGGCTAATGAAAAACTGTTTTTT
TRBV27	NA	TRBJ2-3	TRBD2	CASSLLRTSNSDTQYF	TGTGCCAGCAGTTTACTTCGGACTAGCAACTCAGATACGCAGTATTTT
TRBV27	NA	TRBJ1-2	NA	CASSLKRDYGYTF	TGTGCCAGCAGTTTGAAACGGGACTATGGCTACACCTTC
TRBV6-5	NA	TRBJ2-3	NA	CASGSHADTQYF	TGTGCCAGCGGGAGTCACGCAGATACGCAGTATTTT
TRBV6-5	NA	TRBJ1-5	NA	CASSSGLNQPQHF	TGTGCCAGCAGTTCAGGGCTCAATCAGCCCCAGCATTTT
TRBV6-6	NA	TRBJ2-7	TRBD1	CASRQGSYEQYF	TGTGCCAGCAGACAGGGGTCCTACGAGCAGTACTTC
TRBV7-6	few	TRBJ2-2	TRBD2	CASSFGTSGSTGELFF	TGTGCCAGCAGCTTTGGTACTAGCGGGAGCACCGGGGAGCTGTTTTTT
TRBV27	NA	TRBJ2-7	TRBD2	CASSPLGLAVNEQYF	TGTGCCAGCAGCCCCTTGGGACTAGCGGTAAACGAGCAGTACTTC
TRBV2	NA	TRBJ1-6	TRBD1	CASSGHGTGNSPLHF	TGTGCCAGCAGTGGTCACGGGACAGGAAATTCACCCCTCCACTTT
TRBV7-8	NA	TRBJ2-3	NA	CASSLREGELTDTQYF	TGTGCCAGCAGCTTACGAGAGGGGGAGCTCACAGATACGCAGTATTTT
TRBV7-9	NA	TRBJ1-4	NA	CASSHTVGEGEKLFF	TGTGCCAGCAGTCATACGGTAGGAGAGGGTGAAAAACTGTTTTTT
TRBV6-5	NA	TRBJ1-1	NA	CASSYATRRGTEAFF	TGTGCCAGCAGTTACGCGACGAGACGCGGGACTGAAGCTTTCTTT
TRBV5-5	once	TRBJ1-3	NA	CASSLGYGAGNTIYF	TGTGCCAGCAGCTTGGGGTATGGGGCCGGAAACACCATATATTTT
TRBV6-6	NA	TRBJ2-7	NA	CASSYRAGASLNEQYF	TGTGCCAGCAGTTACCGGGCGGGGGCGTCCCTGAATGAGCAGTACTTC
TRBV28	NA	TRBJ2-5	TRBD1	CASDTLRQGATQYF	TGTGCCAGCGACACGCTTCGACAGGGAGCGACCCAGTACTTC
TRBV5-1	NA	TRBJ1-6	NA	CASSLWLGPGDNSPLHF	TGCGCCAGCAGCTTATGGTTAGGCCCCGGGGATAATTCACCCCTCCACTTT
TRBV5-6	NA	TRBJ2-7	NA	CASSLYSSYEQYF	TGTGCCAGCAGCTTGTACAGCTCCTACGAGCAGTACTTC
TRBV15	NA	TRBJ1-2	TRBD1	CATSRATGGAGGYTF	TGTGCCACCAGCAGGGCGACAGGGGGCGCAGGGGGCTACACCTTC
TRBV18	NA	TRBJ1-1	NA	CASSPGLYTEAFF	TGTGCCAGCTCGCCGGGACTTTACACTGAAGCTTTCTTT
TRBV5-6	NA	TRBJ1-4	NA	CASSLSGTREKLFF	TGTGCCAGCAGCTTGTCAGGGACACGTGAAAAACTGTTTTTT
TRBV5-1	NA	TRBJ2-6	NA	CASSYQTDSSGANVLTF	TGCGCCAGCAGCTACCAAACCGACAGCTCTGGGGCCAACGTCCTGACTTTC
TRBV6-5	NA	TRBJ2-3	NA	CASSPTGSTDTQYF	TGTGCCAGCAGTCCGACTGGTAGCACAGATACGCAGTATTTT
TRBV5-1	once	TRBJ2-2	NA	CASSLTVDTGELFF	TGCGCCAGCAGCTTGACGGTGGACACCGGGGAGCTGTTTTTT
TRBV28	once	TRBJ1-6	NA	CASSSYPTGTKGSPLHF	TGTGCCAGCAGTTCGTACCCCACAGGGACGAAAGGATCACCCCTCCACTTT
TRBV6-5	NA	TRBJ2-3	TRBD1	CASIIQGGSTDTQYF	TGTGCCAGCATCATACAGGGGGGTAGCACAGATACGCAGTATTTT
TRBV5-4	NA	TRBJ2-4	TRBD1	CASRPGQGIEEGKNIQYF	TGTGCCAGCAGGCCGGGACAGGGTATCGAAGAGGGCAAAAACATTCAGTACTTC
TRBV30	NA	TRBJ1-5	TRBD1	CAWSAGGQGALRGQPQHF	TGTGCCTGGAGTGCGGGGGGACAGGGGGCCTTAAGGGGACAGCCCCAGCATTTT
TRBV30	many	TRBJ1-2	TRBD1	CAWSRDSNYGYTF	TGTGCCTGGAGCCGGGACAGTAACTATGGCTACACCTTC
TRBV3-1/TRBV3-2	few	TRBJ1-1	NA	CASSQLTGGTAFF	TGTGCCAGCAGCCAACTCACGGGGGGCACAGCTTTCTTT
TRBV18	NA	TRBJ2-5	NA	CASSPRTGRAVETQYF	TGTGCCAGCTCACCACGGACCGGGAGAGCGGTAGAGACCCAGTACTTC
TRBV5-4	NA	TRBJ2-7	TRBD1	CASSQKTGSDEQYF	TGTGCCAGCAGCCAAAAGACAGGGAGCGACGAGCAGTACTTC
TRBV6-5	few	TRBJ1-5	NA	CASRGGRASNQPQHF	TGTGCCAGCAGGGGGGGTAGGGCTAGCAATCAGCCCCAGCATTTT
TRBV25-1	NA	TRBJ1-6	NA	CASSALGEGSSPLHF	TGTGCCAGCAGTGCCCTCGGGGAAGGGAGTTCACCCCTCCACTTT
TRBV29-1	NA	TRBJ1-1	TRBD1	CSVGRAPGGTEAFF	TGCAGCGTTGGCCGGGCCCCAGGGGGCACTGAAGCTTTCTTT
TRBV28	NA	TRBJ1-2	NA	CASRPAGYGYTF	TGTGCCAGCAGACCCGCAGGGTATGGCTACACCTTC
TRBV7-2	NA	TRBJ2-7	NA	CASRSNSRTVYEQYF	TGTGCCAGCAGATCCAACAGCAGGACAGTCTACGAGCAGTACTTC
TRBV20-1	NA	TRBJ1-2	NA	CSARVREGYTF	TGCAGTGCTAGAGTACGGGAAGGCTACACCTTC
TRBV6-5	NA	TRBJ2-7	NA	CASRTRGFAPYEQYF	TGTGCCAGCAGAACCAGGGGTTTCGCTCCCTACGAGCAGTACTTC
TRBV2	NA	TRBJ1-1	NA	CASSRDYNTEAFF	TGTGCCAGCAGTCGTGACTACAACACTGAAGCTTTCTTT
TRBV5-4	once	TRBJ2-2	TRBD2	CASSLDATSAGELFF	TGTGCCAGCAGCTTGGACGCCACTAGCGCCGGGGAGCTGTTTTTT